The sequence of this T cell receptor (beta chain) was determined in a study of post-analysis software for immune sequencing data. This clonotype was counted a single time. The target antigen is unknown. The junction does not match germline at one end; this may be a read error. cDNA libraries for TCR beta contained unique molecular identifiers. Input populations of roughly 0.85 to 11 million T cells gave rise to some 500,000 cDNA molecules. TCRdb used MiXCR to reprocess the PCR reads, holding one entry per CDR3 protein. The top ten clones hold less than 4% of a sample with 180,000 or so distinct CDR3 sequences, 29% of them seen once. The CDR3 covers 13 residues. The germline CDR1 and CDR2 sequences are MDHEN and SYDVKM. Study-level points and caveats: Under the F measure, samples that were prepared in one batch clustered strongly together. TRBV segments more frequent in patients than in controls numbered roughly 5 and included TRBV5-6, TRBV5-1 and TRBV20-1.

Sequenced sample: blood. The clonotype comes from a girl aged 2-17 years with multiple sclerosis. This chain connects TRBV28 to TRBJ1-2; TRBD1 agrees at 8 bases. The chain's CDR3 is CASQSGQAYSYTF. The DNA of the CDR3 is TGCGCCAGCCAATCGGGACAGGCCTATAGCTACACCTTC.